The 18 T cell receptor beta chains in this list originate from one sample, sequenced in a study of cytomegalovirus exposure and HLA in healthy donors. PCR primers comprised 60 Vbeta and 13 Jbeta primers. This table comes from immunoSEQ multiplex PCR, and its TCRdb copy is limited to in-frame clones, with some not included. The sample lists approximately 110,000 clones; more than 60% were seen once. Specimen: PBMCs. The receptor source for this set is a man aged 25-45 years in good health and CMV-seronegative.

This chain joins TRBV5-6 and TRBJ2-7, with D perhaps matching TRBD1 (6 bases). The V end lost 4 bases, the J end lost 1 base, and 18 bases lay between the germline ends. Looked up from germline, CDR1 is SGHDT and CDR2 is YYEEEE. The CDR3 totals 16 residues. The CDR3 is CASSRLYRDKSYEQYF. The CDR3 DNA follows: TGTGCCAGCAGCCGCCTCTACCGGGACAAGTCCTACGAGCAGTACTTC.

V usage is TRBV7-2 and J usage is TRBJ1-1; D may be TRBD1 (6 bases). With 5 bases removed from V and 10 bases from J, the gap between germline ends came to 11 bases. The CDR3 sequence is 11 residues long. Germline values: CDR1 SGHTA, CDR2 FQGNSA. As DNA, the CDR3 is TGTGCCAGCAGCGGGGGGGCGCGAGCTTTCTTT. It codes for CASSGGARAFF.

The chain is built from TRBV5-8 and TRBJ2-2; 8 bases map to TRBD2. The V gene end was trimmed by 2 bases and the J gene end by 6 bases; junction bases not matched to a gene: 6. The germline V gene encodes CDR1 SGHTS and CDR2 YDEGEE. This CDR3 comprises 15 residues. In DNA form, the CDR3 reads TGTGCCAGCAGCTTTAGACTAGCGTTCTCCGGGGAGCTGTTTTTT. Translated: CASSFRLAFSGELFF.

The V gene is TRBV6-1, the J gene TRBJ1-1; D may be TRBD1 (5 bases). Trimming stripped 6 bases from V and 1 base from J, with 9 bases between. Germline values: CDR1 MNHNS, CDR2 SASEGT. The CDR3 runs 13 residues. The CDR3 sequence: CASSATGNTEAFF. Written as DNA, the CDR3 is TGTGCCAGCAGCGCAACAGGGAACACTGAAGCTTTCTTT.

This chain joins TRBV30 and TRBJ2-3, with 7 bases fitting TRBD1. The V gene's germline CDR1 is GTSNPN and CDR2 SVGIG (reference sequence). CDR3 length equals 17 residues. Trimming removed 0 bases from V and 5 bases from J; junction bases left unmatched: 14. CDR3 residues: CAWSVGSGTVGIDTQYF. The CDR3 nucleotides are TGTGCCTGGAGTGTAGGTTCCGGGACAGTGGGCATAGATACGCAGTATTTT.

A few counts support this clone. The V and J genes are TRBV11-2 and TRBJ2-7; 8 positions agree with TRBD1. Germline V gene sequence: CDR1 SGHAT, CDR2 FQNNGV. Trimming cost V 2 bases and J 0 bases; bases outside gene matches: 3. CDR3 length: 15 residues. The CDR3: CASSLLGTGSYEQYF. The CDR3 DNA reads as TGTGCCAGCAGCTTACTTGGGACAGGCTCCTACGAGCAGTACTTC.

The table lists this clone with a count of one. The chain recombines TRBV5-8 with TRBJ2-5, with D possibly matching TRBD2 (5 bases). The CDR3 runs 14 residues. Per germline, CDR1 SGHTS and CDR2 YDEGEE. V was trimmed by 2 bases and J by 1 base, leaving 9 bases between them. The CDR3 DNA follows: TGTGCCAGCAGCTTCCGAGGGCTCCAAGAGACCCAGTACTTC. Protein sequence: CASSFRGLQETQYF.

This clone was observed a few times. The V gene is TRBV6-6, the J gene TRBJ2-7, with 14 bases identical to TRBD2. CDR1 is MNHNY, CDR2 SVGAGI, per germline (reference sequence). The CDR3 covers 14 residues. Trimming at V came to 5 bases and at J to 3 bases, leaving 0 bases not matched to a gene. The DNA for the CDR3 is TGTGCCAGCAGTGGGACTAGCGGGAGCTACGAGCAGTACTTC. As protein: CASSGTSGSYEQYF.

The chain recombines TRBV20-1 with TRBJ1-2; D unclear. Trimming cost V 8 bases and J 5 bases, with 12 bases left between them. The V gene's germline CDR1 is DFQATT and CDR2 SNEGSKA (reference sequence). The CDR3 loop spans 11 amino acids. CDR3 amino acids: CSTGQIYGYTF. The CDR3 DNA sequence: TGCAGTACTGGGCAGATTTATGGCTACACCTTC.

The rearrangement links TRBV5-1 to TRBJ2-1; TRBD1 agrees at 12 bases. V gave up 0 bases and J gave up 0 bases; unmatched junction bases: 4. Germline CDR1 SGHRS, CDR2 YFSETQ. This CDR3 is 18 amino acids long. CDR3 sequence (DNA): TGCGCCAGCAGCTTGGCCGGGACAGGGGGCCGCTCCTACAATGAGCAGTTCTTC. This gives the protein CASSLAGTGGRSYNEQFF.

CDR3 in amino acids: CASRGTGSLSQPQHF. The DNA for the CDR3 is TGTGCCAGCAGGGGGACAGGGAGTTTAAGTCAGCCCCAGCATTTT. The rearrangement joins TRBV6-1 to TRBJ1-5, with TRBD1 matching 9 bases. Germline CDR1 and CDR2: MNHNS and SASEGT. Trimming took 6 bases from V and 6 from J; bases not matched to a gene: 9. The CDR3 length is 15 residues.

CDR3 protein: CASSRGKIYEQYF. CDR3 DNA: TGTGCCAGCAGTCGGGGGAAAATCTACGAGCAGTACTTC. The genes are TRBV6-5 and TRBJ2-7; D is perhaps TRBD2 (6 bases). The CDR3 is made up of 13 amino acids. The germline V gene encodes CDR1 MNHEY and CDR2 SVGAGI. The ends were cut back, 5 bases at V and 3 bases at J, with 11 bases in the middle.

This chain links TRBV30 with TRBJ2-2, with 7 bases aligning to TRBD2. V dropped 7 bases and J dropped 5; count of bases not matched to a gene: 10. The CDR3 has 14 amino acids. In germline, CDR1 is GTSNPN, CDR2 SVGIG (reference sequence). As DNA, the CDR3 is TGTGCCTCACATTGGTTCGGGGGGACCGGGGAGCTGTTTTTT. It specifies CASHWFGGTGELFF.

The genes are TRBV9 and TRBJ2-1, with TRBD2 identical over 7 bases. The CDR3 is made up of 15 amino acids. Germline V gene data show CDR1 as SGDLS and CDR2 as YYNGEE. Trimming removed 0 bases from V and 4 bases from J; junction bases left unmatched: 4. The CDR3 loop is CASSVGLAEYNEQFF. In DNA, the CDR3 is TGTGCCAGCAGCGTAGGGCTAGCGGAGTACAATGAGCAGTTCTTC.

The DNA for the CDR3 is TGTGCCACCAGCAGAGACCCACTATTCGGACAAAACCAAGAGACCCAGTACTTC. Its translation is CATSRDPLFGQNQETQYF. The J gene is TRBJ2-5, the V gene TRBV15; D possibly corresponds to TRBD1 (5 bases). CDR3 length: 18 residues. Per germline, CDR1 LNHNV and CDR2 YYDKDF (reference sequence). V was pared by 0 bases and J by 0 bases, with 17 bases between.

This clone showed up just a few times. The rearrangement joins TRBV4-3 to TRBJ2-4, with 11 bases matching TRBD2. The germline V gene encodes CDR1 LGHNA and CDR2 YSLEER. Losses at the gene ends were 2 bases for V and 3 bases for J; bases not matched to a gene: 3. The CDR3 runs to 16 residues. The CDR3 coding sequence is TGCGCCAGCAGCCAACTAGCGGGGGGAAGCAAAAACATTCAGTACTTC. It codes for CASSQLAGGSKNIQYF.

The chain uses TRBV7-9 and TRBJ2-1; D perhaps matches TRBD2 (6 bases). CDR1 SEHNR and CDR2 FQNEAQ come from the germline V gene (reference sequence). Trimming left V 4 bases short and J 6 bases short, with 19 bases between. The CDR3 loop spans 16 amino acids. The CDR3 sequence is CASSSTLRLVSNEQFF. DNA of the CDR3: TGTGCCAGCAGCTCCACTCTACGACTAGTTTCCAATGAGCAGTTCTTC.

This clone was counted a few times. The V call is TRBV2, the J call TRBJ1-5; D uncertain. Germline lookup yields CDR1 SNHLY and CDR2 FYNNEI. V dropped 6 bases and J dropped 0 bases, with 6 bases sitting between them. This CDR3 comprises 13 residues. CDR3 sequence (DNA): TGTGCCAGCAGCCAGTATAGCAATCAGCCCCAGCATTTT. Encoded protein: CASSQYSNQPQHF.